The rows below give T cell receptor beta chains drawn from one sample of a study of blood T cell repertoires in COVID-19. The method was immunoSEQ multiplex PCR; TCRdb's version includes in-frame clones alone and lacks a portion of them. The sample contains 250,000 to 350,000 clones, about 89% of which appear only once. Sequenced: peripheral blood. Receptor source: a man aged 18 to 30 who had recovered from COVID-19. Both conserved end residues are part of each CDR3. A D gene is named only where the DNA matches it firmly. Size is omitted from some rows. Given values are once, few, many or a class for expanded clones.

TRBV7-3,TRBD1,TRBJ2-1,.,CASSPTGGAFMNEQFF,TGTGCCAGCAGCCCAACAGGGGGCGCATTTATGAATGAGCAGTTCTTC
TRBV18,.,TRBJ1-5,.,CASSQWATSNQPQHF,TGTGCCAGCTCACAATGGGCCACAAGCAATCAGCCCCAGCATTTT
TRBV9,.,TRBJ1-4,.,CASSPRDTRNEKLFF,TGTGCCAGCAGCCCAAGGGACACAAGGAATGAAAAACTGTTTTTT
TRBV5-8,.,TRBJ2-1,.,CASSLGLGDEQFF,TGTGCCAGCAGCTTGGGACTGGGAGACGAGCAGTTCTTC
TRBV12-3/TRBV12-4,TRBD1,TRBJ1-2,.,CASSPTGERGYTF,TGTGCCAGCAGCCCGACAGGGGAGCGCGGCTACACCTTC
TRBV14,.,TRBJ2-7,once,CASSRSGYPSEQYF,TGTGCCAGCAGCCGATCTGGTTACCCTAGTGAGCAGTACTTC
TRBV6-1,.,TRBJ1-1,.,CASSDPRRGDEAFF,TGTGCCAGCAGTGACCCCCGGCGGGGGGATGAAGCTTTCTTT
TRBV4-2,TRBD2,TRBJ2-1,.,CASSQEAGGGVYNEQFF,TGTGCCAGCAGCCAAGAAGCGGGAGGCGGGGTTTACAATGAGCAGTTCTTC
TRBV27,.,TRBJ2-7,.,CASARGARNEQYF,TGTGCCAGCGCCAGGGGGGCTAGAAACGAGCAGTACTTC
TRBV7-9,.,TRBJ2-7,.,CASSAESYEQYF,TGTGCCAGCAGCGCTGAGTCCTACGAGCAGTACTTC
TRBV6-5,.,TRBJ1-4,.,CASSLRESEKLFF,TGTGCCAGCAGTTTGAGGGAGTCTGAAAAACTGTTTTTT
TRBV10-1,TRBD1,TRBJ1-1,.,CASSESDRVTEAFF,TGCGCCAGCAGTGAGTCGGACAGGGTCACTGAAGCTTTCTTT
TRBV27,TRBD2,TRBJ2-2,.,CASSSRGAGTLNTGELFF,TGTGCCAGCAGTTCGCGGGGGGCCGGGACTTTAAACACCGGGGAGCTGTTTTTT
TRBV5-4,.,TRBJ1-1,.,CASSFGAGALEAFF,TGTGCCAGCAGCTTTGGGGCAGGGGCCCTGGAAGCTTTCTTT
TRBV6-5,.,TRBJ2-5,.,CASSTSSGEQYF,TGTGCCAGCAGTACGAGCTCAGGGGAACAGTACTTC
TRBV29-1,TRBD1,TRBJ2-2,.,CSVLGTGGNANTGELFF,TGCAGCGTTCTGGGGACAGGGGGTAACGCGAACACCGGGGAGCTGTTTTTT
TRBV2,TRBD1,TRBJ2-7,.,CASSFPTGGVNEQYF,TGTGCCAGCAGTTTCCCGACAGGGGGTGTCAACGAGCAGTACTTC
TRBV7-2,TRBD2,TRBJ2-1,.,CASSLAPSGFYNEQFF,TGTGCCAGCAGCTTAGCCCCTAGCGGGTTTTACAATGAGCAGTTCTTC